This TCR beta chain was documented in a study of beta chain features in type 1 diabetes. Study-wide context: Sorted cells, approximately 110 million in number, were examined across all samples. Study-wide results and limits: Among patients with Type 1 diabetes, TCRB CDR3s were moderately but significantly shorter in every one of the four CD4+ subsets.

The isolated RNA, all of it, was reverse transcribed, so expressed TCRB transcripts were what got sequenced. Sequenced by immunoSEQ multiplex PCR; TCRdb stores in-frame clones only, minus some. The sample shows 100,000 to 150,000 clones, 7.5% to 9.5% of them seen only once. Researchers reported sorting CD4+ naive, central memory, regulatory and stem cell-like memory cells via CD45RO/CCR7/CD25/CD127/CD95/CD27. As to this clone: Its antigen is still unknown.

The source of this sequence is a man under 40 with type 1 diabetes. Sequenced sample: central memory CD4+ T cells from blood.

The CDR3 DNA reads TGTGCCTGGGGAAGGGGGGAGACCCAGTACTTC. Protein sequence: CAWGRGETQYF. This chain joins TRBV28 and TRBJ2-5, with D possibly TRBD1 on 6 matching bases. The CDR3 covers 11 residues. Trimming removed 11 bases at V and 5 bases at J, with 12 bases between. Germline V gene sequence: CDR1 MDHEN, CDR2 SYDVKM. Looking up the rest from reference TRBV28 and TRBJ2-5 gives the full variable domain: DVKVTQSSRYLVKRTGEKVFLECVQDMDHENMFWYRQDPGLGLRLIYFSYDVKMKEKGDIPEGYSVSREKKERFSLILESASTNQTSMYLCAWGRGETQYFGPGTRLLVL.